The 10 T cell receptor beta chains listed next were all sequenced from one sample in a study of T cells expressing NK-cell markers. No DNA is given; TCRdb re-called the 5' RACE reads and lists each CDR3 protein once. This sample's table reports 440,000 or so distinct CDR3 sequences. The sequenced material came from blood T cells: a sorted CD56 or NKG2C T cell subset, CD4+ or CD8+ T cells, or bulk PBMC T cells (not recorded which). These receptors all stem from a woman aged 18 to 75 in good health.

The rearrangement joins TRBV6-1 to TRBJ1-4; without DNA, the TCRdb call of TRBD1 cannot be checked. The CDR3 has 13 residues. Germline V gene lookup returns CDR1 MNHNS and CDR2 SASEGT. The CDR3 here is CASTGQPNEKLFF.

The chain employs TRBV5-1 and TRBJ2-1; TCRdb outputs TRBD1, but without DNA this stays unchecked. The CDR3 is 18 amino acids. The germline CDR1 and CDR2 sequences are SGHRS and YFSETQ. The CDR3 here is CASSLRGGVTSIYNEQFF. The complete variable domain, with remaining parts taken from reference TRBV5-1 and TRBJ2-1, reads KAGVTQTPRYLIKTRGQQVTLSCSPISGHRSVSWYQQTPGQGLQFLFEYFSETQRNKGNFPGRFSGRQFSNSRSEMNVSTLELGDSALYLCASSLRGGVTSIYNEQFFGPGTRLTVL.

The chain has TRBV11-2 and TRBJ2-1. The CDR3 is made up of 14 amino acids. CDR1 SGHAT and CDR2 FQNNGV come from the germline V gene. CDR3 in amino acids: CASSLGSRGNEQFF.

V and J are TRBV19 and TRBJ2-1; the TRBD1 assignment by TCRdb is unverifiable without DNA. From germline, CDR1 is LNHDA and CDR2 SQIVND (reference sequence). The length of the CDR3 is 15 residues. This CDR3 is CASSMGDRGLNEQFF. Combining the CDR3 with reference TRBV19 and TRBJ2-1 gives the whole variable domain DGGITQSPKYLFRKEGQNVTLSCEQNLNHDAMYWYRQDPGQGLRLIYYSQIVNDFQKGDIAEGYSVSREKKESFPLTVTSAQKNPTAFYLCASSMGDRGLNEQFFGPGTRLTVL.

This chain uses TRBV12-3 or TRBV12-4 with TRBJ1-4. The CDR3 is made up of 14 amino acids. CDR3 sequence: CASSLTSANEKLFF.

The chain employs TRBV7-9 and TRBJ2-7; TCRdb's assignment of TRBD1 cannot be checked, as there is no DNA. The CDR3 is 16 residues long. Germline-derived CDR1 and CDR2 are SEHNR and FQNEAQ (reference sequence). CDR3 in amino acids: CASSLAMDRVLYEQYF.

The CDR3 reads CASSLEERIPFTDTQYF. The chain recombines TRBV5-6 with TRBJ2-3; TCRdb returns TRBD2, unconfirmable since there is no DNA. There are 17 residues in the CDR3. The germline CDR1 and CDR2 sequences are SGHDT and YYEEEE.

The gene calls are TRBV20-1 and TRBJ2-2; without DNA, the TCRdb call of TRBD2 cannot be checked. The CDR3 extends over 16 amino acids. Looked up from germline, CDR1 is DFQATT and CDR2 is SNEGSKA (reference sequence). This CDR3 reads CSARDRPSGGPGELFF.

The chain has TRBV20-1 and TRBJ1-1; TCRdb names TRBD1, which stays unverified in the absence of DNA. This CDR3 contains 14 residues. In germline, CDR1 is DFQATT, CDR2 SNEGSKA (reference sequence). The CDR3 spells CSAQSGQGDTEAFF.

V is TRBV28 and J is TRBJ2-5; TCRdb's assignment of TRBD2 cannot be checked, as there is no DNA. Germline-derived CDR1 and CDR2 are MDHEN and SYDVKM. The CDR3 runs 17 residues. CDR3 in amino acids: CASSHQLAGGYQETQYF.